This record concerns one TCR beta chain sequence. Its target is not known. The CDR3 has 15 amino acids. V dropped 5 bases and J dropped 3 bases, with 11 bases sitting between them. Germline V gene sequence: CDR1 LNHDA, CDR2 SQIVND (reference sequence). The data originate from a study of tumor-infiltrating lymphocytes in localized non-small cell lung cancer. Study-level results: Tumor T-cell fraction from TCR sequencing was not associated with recurrence-free survival (p = 0.61).

The method was immunoSEQ multiplex PCR; TCRdb's version includes in-frame clones alone and lacks a portion of them. In the table there are 13,000 or so clones, approximately 79% of which are singletons. This receptor was identified in a human donor with non-small cell lung cancer. Material for sequencing was lung tumor tissue. This chain connects TRBV19 to TRBJ2-6; maybe TRBD2 (6 bases). The CDR3 DNA reads TGTGCCAGTAGTCCCCGGGACTTTGGGGCCAACGTCCTGACTTTC. Amino acids: CASSPRDFGANVLTF.